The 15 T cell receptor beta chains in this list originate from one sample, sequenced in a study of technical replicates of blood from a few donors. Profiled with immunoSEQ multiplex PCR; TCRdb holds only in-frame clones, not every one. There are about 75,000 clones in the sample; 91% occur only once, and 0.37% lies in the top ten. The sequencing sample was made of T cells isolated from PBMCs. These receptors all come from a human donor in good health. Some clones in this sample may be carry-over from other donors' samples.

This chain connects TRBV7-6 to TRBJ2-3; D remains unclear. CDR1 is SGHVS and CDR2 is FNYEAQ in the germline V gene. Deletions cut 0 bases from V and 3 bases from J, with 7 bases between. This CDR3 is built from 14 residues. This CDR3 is CASSLAVETDTQYF. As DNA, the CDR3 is TGTGCCAGCAGCTTAGCGGTAGAAACAGATACGCAGTATTTT. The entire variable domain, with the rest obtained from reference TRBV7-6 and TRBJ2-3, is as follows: GAGVSQSPRYKVTKRGQDVALRCDPISGHVSLYWYRQALGQGPEFLTYFNYEAQQDKSGLPNDRFSAERPEGSISTLTIQRTEQRDSAMYRCASSLAVETDTQYFGPGTRLTVL.

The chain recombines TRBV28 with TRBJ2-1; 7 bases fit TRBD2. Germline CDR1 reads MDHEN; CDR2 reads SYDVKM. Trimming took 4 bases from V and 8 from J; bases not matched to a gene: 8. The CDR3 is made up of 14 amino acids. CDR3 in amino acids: CASSYRTSLDEQFF. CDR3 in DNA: TGTGCCAGCAGTTACCGGACTAGTCTCGATGAGCAGTTCTTC.

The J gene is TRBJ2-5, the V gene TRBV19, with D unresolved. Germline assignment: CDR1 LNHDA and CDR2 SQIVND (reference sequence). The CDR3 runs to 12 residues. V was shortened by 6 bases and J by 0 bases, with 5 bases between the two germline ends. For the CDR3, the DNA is TGTGCCAGTAGCCCCAACCAAGAGACCCAGTACTTC. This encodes CASSPNQETQYF.

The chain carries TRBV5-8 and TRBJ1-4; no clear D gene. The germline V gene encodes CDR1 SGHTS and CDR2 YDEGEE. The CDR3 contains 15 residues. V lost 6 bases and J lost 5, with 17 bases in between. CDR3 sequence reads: CASTVYGRRNEKLFF. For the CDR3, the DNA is TGTGCCAGCACCGTTTACGGGAGGAGGAATGAAAAACTGTTTTTT.

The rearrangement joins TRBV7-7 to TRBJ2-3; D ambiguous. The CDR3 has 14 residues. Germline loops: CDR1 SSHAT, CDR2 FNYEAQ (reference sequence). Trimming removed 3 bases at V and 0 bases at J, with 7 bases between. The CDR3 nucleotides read TGTGCCAGCAGCTTGTCCCCGAGCACAGATACGCAGTATTTT. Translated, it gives CASSLSPSTDTQYF.

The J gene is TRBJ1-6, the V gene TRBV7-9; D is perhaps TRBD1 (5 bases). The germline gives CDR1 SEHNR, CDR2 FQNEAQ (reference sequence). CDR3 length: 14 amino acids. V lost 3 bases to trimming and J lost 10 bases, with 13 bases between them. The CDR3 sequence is CASSFGGSGSPLHF. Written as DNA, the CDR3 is TGTGCCAGCAGCTTCGGGGGGTCAGGGTCACCCCTCCACTTT.

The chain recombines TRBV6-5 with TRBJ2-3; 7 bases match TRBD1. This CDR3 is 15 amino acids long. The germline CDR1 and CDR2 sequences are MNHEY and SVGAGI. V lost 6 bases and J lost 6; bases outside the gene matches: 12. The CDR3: CASSPRDSWRDTQYF. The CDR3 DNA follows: TGTGCCAGCAGCCCACGGGACAGCTGGCGGGATACGCAGTATTTT.

CDR3 nucleotides: TGCGCCAGCAGCTTGTCGGGGGTTAACACTCAATCTTTCTTT. As protein: CASSLSGVNTQSFF. The chain employs TRBV5-1 and TRBJ1-1; tentative D call: TRBD1 (5 bases). The germline V gene has CDR1 SGHRS and CDR2 YFSETQ. This CDR3 has 14 amino acids. V lost 1 base, J lost 12 bases, and 19 bases lay in between. The full variable domain, with the rest looked up from reference TRBV5-1 and TRBJ1-1, is KAGVTQTPRYLIKTRGQQVTLSCSPISGHRSVSWYQQTPGQGLQFLFEYFSETQRNKGNFPGRFSGRQFSNSRSEMNVSTLELGDSALYLCASSLSGVNTQSFFGQGTRLTVV.

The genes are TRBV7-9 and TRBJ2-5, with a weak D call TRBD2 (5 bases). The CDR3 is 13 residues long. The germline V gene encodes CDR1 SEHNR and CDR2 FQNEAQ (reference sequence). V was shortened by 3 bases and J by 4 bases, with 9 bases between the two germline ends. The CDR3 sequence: CASSFGVGETQYF. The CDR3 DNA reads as TGTGCCAGCAGCTTCGGGGTGGGAGAGACCCAGTACTTC.

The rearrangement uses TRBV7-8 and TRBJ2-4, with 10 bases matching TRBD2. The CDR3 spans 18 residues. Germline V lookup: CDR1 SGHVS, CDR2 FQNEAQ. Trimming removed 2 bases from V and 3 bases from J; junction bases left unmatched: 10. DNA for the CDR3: TGTGCCAGCAGCTTATCGGCTTCGCCTAGCGGGGGCAAAAACATTCAGTACTTC. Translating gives CASSLSASPSGGKNIQYF.

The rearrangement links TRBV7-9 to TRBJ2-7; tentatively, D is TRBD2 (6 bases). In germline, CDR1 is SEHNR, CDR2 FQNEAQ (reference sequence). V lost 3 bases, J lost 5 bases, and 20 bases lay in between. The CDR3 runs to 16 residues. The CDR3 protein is CASSFTPGGGKDEQYF. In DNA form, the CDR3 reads TGTGCCAGCAGCTTTACGCCCGGTGGAGGGAAGGACGAGCAGTACTTC. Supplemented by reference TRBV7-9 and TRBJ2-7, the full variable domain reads DTGVSQNPRHKITKRGQNVTFRCDPISEHNRLYWYRQTLGQGPEFLTYFQNEAQLEKSRLLSDRFSAERPKGSFSTLEIQRTEQGDSAMYLCASSFTPGGGKDEQYFGPGTRLTVT.

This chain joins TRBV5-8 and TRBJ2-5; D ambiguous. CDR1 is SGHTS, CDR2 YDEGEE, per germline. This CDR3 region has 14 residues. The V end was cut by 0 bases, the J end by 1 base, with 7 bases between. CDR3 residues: CASSLAPSQETQYF. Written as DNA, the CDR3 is TGTGCCAGCAGCTTGGCGCCCAGCCAAGAGACCCAGTACTTC.

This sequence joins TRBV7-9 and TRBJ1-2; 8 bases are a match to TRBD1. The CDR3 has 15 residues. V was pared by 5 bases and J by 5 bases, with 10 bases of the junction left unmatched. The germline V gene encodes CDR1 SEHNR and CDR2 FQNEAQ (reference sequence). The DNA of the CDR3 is TGTGCCAGCAGCCTCGTTAGAGACAGGGGTTATGGCTACACCTTC. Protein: CASSLVRDRGYGYTF.

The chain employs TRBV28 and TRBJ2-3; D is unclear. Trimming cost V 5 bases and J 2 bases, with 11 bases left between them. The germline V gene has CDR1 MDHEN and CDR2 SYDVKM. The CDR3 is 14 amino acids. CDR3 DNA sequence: TGTGCCAGCAGTCCTAACCTCTACACAGATACGCAGTATTTT. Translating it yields CASSPNLYTDTQYF.

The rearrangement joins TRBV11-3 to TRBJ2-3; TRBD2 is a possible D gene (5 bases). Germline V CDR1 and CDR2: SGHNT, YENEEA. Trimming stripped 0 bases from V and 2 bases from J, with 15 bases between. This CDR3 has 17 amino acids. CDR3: CASSLDGETGYTDTQYF. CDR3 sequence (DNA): TGTGCCAGCAGCTTAGATGGTGAAACGGGGTACACAGATACGCAGTATTTT.